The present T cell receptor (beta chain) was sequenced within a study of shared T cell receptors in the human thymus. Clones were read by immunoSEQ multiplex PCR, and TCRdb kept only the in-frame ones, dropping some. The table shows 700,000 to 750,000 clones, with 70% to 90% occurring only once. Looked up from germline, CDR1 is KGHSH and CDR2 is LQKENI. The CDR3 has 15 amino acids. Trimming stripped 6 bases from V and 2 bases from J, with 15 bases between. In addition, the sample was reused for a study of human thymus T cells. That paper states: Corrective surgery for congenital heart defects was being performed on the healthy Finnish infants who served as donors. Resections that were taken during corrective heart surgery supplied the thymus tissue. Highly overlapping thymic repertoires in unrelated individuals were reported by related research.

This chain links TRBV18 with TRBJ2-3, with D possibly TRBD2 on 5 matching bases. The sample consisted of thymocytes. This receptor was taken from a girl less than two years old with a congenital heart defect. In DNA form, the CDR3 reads TGTGCCAGCTCGGTTTCGTGGCGGGTCACAGATACGCAGTATTTT. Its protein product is CASSVSWRVTDTQYF.